This is a list of T cell receptor beta chains from one sample in a study of regulatory T cells in long-lasting Graves disease. In TCRdb, the multiplex PCR reads were re-called with MiXCR into one record per CDR3 protein. Altogether more than 450,000 distinct CDR3 sequences are present, around 16% being singletons, with the ten largest covering 12%. This sample was also put to use in a study of T cells in Graves' hyperthyroidism and ophthalmopathy.

The specimen comprised peripheral blood mononuclear cells (PBMCs), sampled at new diagnosis, from a patient treated with antithyroid drugs. The receptors derive from a man in his forties with Graves disease. CDR3s include the opening cysteine and the closing phenylalanine or tryptophan. The D gene is left open where the match is weak. Clone size appears in some rows only: once, few, many, or a class for an expanded clone.

clone size,V gene,J gene,D gene,CDR3 protein,CDR3 DNA
-,TRBV12-3/TRBV12-4,TRBJ1-5,-,CASRKLGSNQPQHF,TGTGCCAGCAGAAAACTTGGGAGCAATCAGCCCCAGCATTTT
many,TRBV12-3/TRBV12-4,TRBJ2-7,-,CASMVGSFDEQYF,TGTGCCAGCATGGTCGGGAGTTTCGACGAGCAGTACTTC
-,TRBV30,TRBJ2-1,-,CALAEPADEQFF,TGTGCCTTAGCAGAACCGGCCGATGAGCAGTTCTTC
many,TRBV28,TRBJ2-7,-,CASSLPGGRYEQYF,TGTGCCAGCAGTTTGCCTGGGGGCAGGTACGAGCAGTACTTC
-,TRBV9,TRBJ2-1,TRBD2,CASGRTSSYNEQFF,TGTGCCAGCGGTAGGACTAGCTCCTACAATGAGCAGTTCTTC
many,TRBV6-1,TRBJ2-7,-,CASSPDRASYEQYF,TGTGCCAGCTCCCCGGATAGAGCCTCCTACGAGCAGTACTTC
few,TRBV29-1,TRBJ2-7,-,CSAREGPFEQYF,TGCAGCGCGCGAGAGGGGCCCTTCGAGCAGTACTTC
many,TRBV20-1,TRBJ2-3,-,CSAPTDPSTDTQYF,TGCAGTGCCCCGACTGACCCTAGCACAGATACGCAGTATTTT
many,TRBV12-3/TRBV12-4,TRBJ2-3,-,CASSWGDTQYF,TGTGCCAGCAGTTGGGGAGATACGCAGTATTTT
many,TRBV30,TRBJ1-5,-,CAWSAGVHQPQHF,TGTGCCTGGAGTGCAGGGGTTCACCAGCCCCAGCATTTT
-,TRBV28,TRBJ1-5,-,CASRTVEGLGCNQPQHF,TGTGCCAGCAGAACGGTGGAGGGGCTAGGATGCAATCAGCCCCAGCATTTT
few,TRBV20-1,TRBJ2-1,TRBD2,CSAIGTSGREKYEQFF,TGCAGTGCTATAGGGACTAGCGGGAGGGAGAAGTATGAGCAGTTCTTC
many,TRBV3-1,TRBJ2-2,-,CASSQLANTGELFF,TGTGCCAGCAGCCAGTTGGCAAACACCGGGGAGCTGTTTTTT
-,TRBV4-2,TRBJ2-7,TRBD2,CASSQRREGGYEQYF,TGTGCCAGCAGCCAACGGCGGGAGGGCGGTTACGAGCAGTACTTC
-,TRBV20-1,TRBJ1-5,-,CSATLGDPNQPQHF,TGCAGTGCTACCTTAGGGGACCCCAACCAGCCCCAGCATTTT
many,TRBV5-1,TRBJ1-2,-,CASSLDSFNYGYTF,TGCGCCAGCAGCTTGGACAGTTTTAACTATGGCTACACCTTC
-,TRBV28,TRBJ2-3,-,CASSFTGAGTDTQYF,TGTGCCAGCAGTTTTACGGGAGCTGGCACAGATACGCAGTATTTT
many,TRBV12-3/TRBV12-4,TRBJ2-2,-,CASSRDGVAGELFF,TGTGCCAGCAGTCGAGATGGTGTCGCCGGGGAGCTGTTTTTT
many,TRBV6-1,TRBJ2-1,TRBD1,CASSQKTGGAGNEQFF,TGTGCCAGCAGCCAAAAAACAGGGGGCGCAGGGAATGAGCAGTTCTTC
few,TRBV14,TRBJ2-7,-,CASSQRNSSYEQYF,TGTGCCAGCAGCCAAAGGAACAGCTCCTACGAGCAGTACTTC
-,TRBV5-1,TRBJ2-7,TRBD1,CASSFWTGSTRYEQYF,TGTGCCAGCAGCTTTTGGACAGGTTCAACACGCTACGAGCAGTACTTC
few,TRBV29-1,TRBJ2-3,TRBD2,CSFATGAGSSDTQYF,TGCAGCTTTGCCACGGGAGCGGGATCTTCAGATACGCAGTATTTT
few,TRBV20-1,TRBJ2-3,-,CSARDGRQRTDTQYF,TGCAGTGCTAGAGATGGTAGACAGCGCACAGATACGCAGTATTTT
-,TRBV24-1,TRBJ1-1,-,CATSDSGTQNTEAFF,TGTGCCACCAGTGACTCCGGGACCCAGAACACTGAAGCTTTCTTT
-,TRBV28,TRBJ1-2,-,CASSLGGARTGGRGYTF,TGTGCCAGCAGTTTGGGGGGGGCGCGGACCGGGGGCAGGGGCTACACCTTC
-,TRBV6-2/TRBV6-3,TRBJ2-2,-,CASSYYGAGELFF,TGTGCCAGCAGTTACTATGGGGCCGGGGAGCTGTTTTTT
many,TRBV5-1,TRBJ2-1,-,CASSLPGDNEQFF,TGCGCCAGCAGCTTGCCCGGGGACAATGAGCAGTTCTTC
few,TRBV28,TRBJ2-3,-,CASSLSTQYF,TGTGCCAGCAGTTTATCCACGCAGTATTTT
few,TRBV19,TRBJ2-7,-,CASSTGSPRNRYEQYF,TGTGCCAGTAGTACGGGCAGCCCTCGAAATAGGTACGAGCAGTACTTC
many,TRBV27,TRBJ2-2,-,CASSGPEGELFF,TGTGCCAGCAGTGGCCCGGAGGGGGAGCTGTTTTTT
many,TRBV20-1,TRBJ2-7,-,CSAINQYEQYF,TGCAGTGCTATAAATCAATACGAGCAGTACTTC
many,TRBV3-1,TRBJ1-5,-,CASSPGDQPQHF,TGTGCCAGCAGCCCTGGGGATCAGCCCCAGCATTTT
many,TRBV3-1,TRBJ2-5,TRBD2,CASSQVWPSGNIVQTQYF,TGTGCCAGCAGCCAAGTTTGGCCTAGCGGGAATATCGTACAGACCCAGTACTTC
many,TRBV28,TRBJ1-4,-,CASSPHGATNEKLFF,TGTGCCAGCAGTCCCCACGGGGCAACTAATGAAAAACTGTTTTTT
many,TRBV30,TRBJ2-7,TRBD1,CAWSGQGAGLQYF,TGTGCCTGGAGTGGACAGGGGGCGGGTTTGCAGTACTTC
many,TRBV24-1,TRBJ2-1,TRBD2,CATSDAGLAGGRNEQFF,TGTGCCACCAGTGACGCGGGACTAGCGGGAGGGCGCAATGAGCAGTTCTTC
-,TRBV30,TRBJ1-1,-,CAWSGPRRATEAFF,TGTGCCTGGAGTGGCCCAAGGAGGGCGACTGAAGCTTTCTTT
-,TRBV29-1,TRBJ2-1,-,CSVEDRRDAREFF,TGCAGCGTTGAAGATCGAAGGGACGCCAGGGAGTTCTTC
many,TRBV7-8,TRBJ2-1,TRBD2,CASIPGLAGTYNEQFF,TGTGCCAGCATCCCGGGACTAGCGGGAACTTACAATGAGCAGTTCTTC